Included here is one T cell receptor (beta chain) sequence, with context. Cells designated naive CD8 were CD45RO-negative and were positively selected for CCR7, with terminally differentiated effector memory CD45RA+ cells excluded. V dropped 3 bases and J dropped 8; count of bases not matched to a gene: 6. The germline CDR1 and CDR2 sequences are MDHEN and SYDVKM. CDR3 length: 14 amino acids. Clones were sequenced by immunoSEQ multiplex PCR, and TCRdb holds only the in-frame ones, with some missing. The sample yields approximately 810,000 clones, 92% seen once. The data were taken from a study of shared clonotypes between healthy human individuals.

Material: naive CD8+ T cells sorted from blood. This TCR derives from a man younger than 45 in good health. The gene calls are TRBV28 and TRBJ2-1; 8 bases are shared with TRBD2. CDR3 protein: CASSLRREADEQFF. The CDR3 nucleotides are TGTGCCAGCAGTTTGAGGCGGGAGGCCGATGAGCAGTTCTTC. The variable domain in full, completed from reference TRBV28 and TRBJ2-1, reads DVKVTQSSRYLVKRTGEKVFLECVQDMDHENMFWYRQDPGLGLRLIYFSYDVKMKEKGDIPEGYSVSREKKERFSLILESASTNQTSMYLCASSLRREADEQFFGPGTRLTVL.